These 32 T cell receptor beta chains were sequenced from one sample in a study of cytomegalovirus exposure and HLA in healthy donors. Primers included in the PCR were 60 Vbeta and 13 Jbeta primers. Profiled with immunoSEQ multiplex PCR; TCRdb holds only in-frame clones, not every one. The top ten hold 3.5% to 4% of the sample, which has approximately 110,000 clones, 50% to 70% seen once. Specimen: PBMCs. Source of these receptors: a man aged 25 to 45 in good health and CMV-seropositive.

The chain combines TRBV6-6 with TRBJ1-2; possibly TRBD1 for D (6 bases). Germline V gives CDR1 MNHNY, CDR2 SVGAGI (reference sequence). Trimming pared 2 bases from V and 4 bases from J, leaving 11 bases between. The CDR3 covers 14 residues. CDR3 amino acids: CASSYPWTVYGYTF. The DNA for the CDR3 is TGTGCCAGCAGTTACCCCTGGACAGTCTATGGCTACACCTTC.

This clone was seen once. This chain links TRBV2 with TRBJ1-5, with a tentative D call TRBD1 (5 bases). The CDR3 has 14 residues. The V gene lost 3 bases and the J gene lost 4 bases, with 10 bases spanning the gap. Germline CDR1 SNHLY, CDR2 FYNNEI. DNA for the CDR3: TGTGCCAGCAGTGATCAGGGTGGTAATCAGCCCCAGCATTTT. Its protein product is CASSDQGGNQPQHF.

This sequence joins TRBV23-1 and TRBJ2-1; 7 positions agree with TRBD1. Being an ORF, TRBV23-1 has a function that is uncertain. The CDR3 has 16 residues. V was clipped by 7 bases and J by 2 bases; unmatched bases: 11. Here the CDR3 DNA reads TGCGCCAGCACTCGACGTGGGGACAGTCCCTACAATGAGCAGTTCTTC. Translation gives CASTRRGDSPYNEQFF.

The genes are TRBV11-3 and TRBJ1-4; 8 nucleotides align to TRBD1. Germline assignment: CDR1 SGHNT and CDR2 YENEEA. V lost 5 bases and J lost 5; bases outside the gene matches: 7. The CDR3 totals 15 residues. The CDR3 spells CASSPRTGRNEKLFF. For the CDR3, the DNA is TGTGCCAGCAGCCCTCGGACAGGGAGAAATGAAAAACTGTTTTTT.

This clone was seen a few times. V gene TRBV4-3 combines with J gene TRBJ2-1; 11 bases are a match to TRBD1. Germline V gives CDR1 LGHNA, CDR2 YSLEER. The CDR3 is 16 amino acids. Trimming at V came to 0 bases and at J to 6 bases, leaving 4 bases not matched to a gene. CDR3 region: CASSQETGTGGNEQFF. The CDR3 DNA reads TGCGCCAGCAGCCAAGAGACCGGGACAGGGGGCAATGAGCAGTTCTTC.

CDR3 protein: CASSLVGRGSYEQYF. The CDR3, as DNA: TGTGCCAGCAGCTTAGTGGGCAGGGGCTCCTACGAGCAGTACTTC. V is TRBV13 and J is TRBJ2-7; the D gene is possibly TRBD1 (6 bases). Germline assignment: CDR1 PRHDT and CDR2 FYEKMQ (reference sequence). The CDR3 is 15 residues long. V was clipped by 1 base and J by 0 bases, with 10 bases between them.

V is TRBV6-6 and J is TRBJ1-6, with D maybe TRBD1 (5 bases). Between the trimmed V and J ends, which lost 6 bases and 9 bases, there was a span of 18 bases. The CDR3 contains 15 residues. CDR1 MNHNY and CDR2 SVGAGI come from the germline V gene (reference sequence). This CDR3 is CASSPRAGGFSPLHF. The CDR3 bases are TGTGCCAGCAGCCCCCGAGCCGGGGGGTTTTCACCCCTCCACTTT.

The genes are TRBV4-1 and TRBJ1-2, with 10 bases fitting TRBD1. The ends lost 1 base at V and 8 bases at J; junction bases unmatched: 10. The CDR3 is 16 residues long. Per germline, CDR1 MGHRA and CDR2 YSYEKL. The CDR3 coding sequence is TGCGCCAGCAGCCAAGGGGACAGGGGACGTCGTGACGGCTACACCTTC. Amino acids: CASSQGDRGRRDGYTF.

The rearrangement joins TRBV18 to TRBJ1-4; D gene ambiguous. The germline V gene encodes CDR1 KGHSH and CDR2 LQKENI. Trimming took 1 base from V and 0 from J, leaving 12 bases between them. The CDR3 contains 17 residues. For the CDR3, the DNA is TGTGCCAGCTCACCACGACCCCCGGGAACAACTAATGAAAAACTGTTTTTT. As protein: CASSPRPPGTTNEKLFF.

For the CDR3, the DNA is TGTGCCAGCAGGGGGGGGACTGAAGCTTTCTTT. It is translated as CASRGGTEAFF. The chain combines TRBV7-8 with TRBJ1-1, with D perhaps TRBD1 (5 bases). CDR3 length equals 11 residues. Germline assignment: CDR1 SGHVS and CDR2 FQNEAQ. V lost 6 bases to trimming and J lost 5 bases, with 7 bases between them.

This chain joins TRBV5-1 and TRBJ1-1; D ambiguous. Per the germline V gene, CDR1 is SGHRS and CDR2 is YFSETQ. V gave up 0 bases and J gave up 0 bases, with 6 bases separating them. The CDR3 runs to 14 residues. The CDR3: CASSLVEMNTEAFF. In DNA form, the CDR3 reads TGCGCCAGCAGCTTGGTCGAGATGAACACTGAAGCTTTCTTT.

The sample holds a few counts of this clone. The rearrangement joins TRBV18 to TRBJ2-3; the match to TRBD2 covers 8 bases. CDR3 length: 15 residues. Trimming removed 3 bases from V and 0 bases from J; junction bases left unmatched: 2. Germline CDR1 and CDR2: KGHSH and LQKENI. CDR3 DNA: TGTGCCAGCTCACCCTTAGCGGGGAGCACAGATACGCAGTATTTT. This translates into CASSPLAGSTDTQYF. The full variable domain, in which reference TRBV18 and TRBJ2-3 provide the parts outside the CDR3, is NAGVMQNPRHLVRRRGQEARLRCSPMKGHSHVYWYRQLPEEGLKFMVYLQKENIIDESGMPKERFSAEFPKEGPSILRIQQVVRGDSAAYFCASSPLAGSTDTQYFGPGTRLTVL.

This clone was counted only a few times. CDR3 nucleotides: TGTGCCAGCAGTTACGGGGGGGCTGCGAACACTGAAGCTTTCTTT. This encodes CASSYGGAANTEAFF. This sequence joins TRBV6-5 and TRBJ1-1; D is possibly TRBD1 (6 bases). The germline CDR1 and CDR2 sequences are MNHEY and SVGAGI. The V and J ends lost 2 bases and 1 base respectively, with 11 bases between them. The CDR3 contains 15 residues.

This chain connects TRBV2 to TRBJ2-5, with a weak D call TRBD2 (5 bases). Germline assignment: CDR1 SNHLY and CDR2 FYNNEI. The CDR3 covers 11 residues. Deletions cut 11 bases from V and 4 bases from J, with 11 bases between. DNA of the CDR3: TGTGCCGGCGACCGGGGAGAGACCCAGTACTTC. This encodes CAGDRGETQYF. Based on the CDR3 plus reference TRBV2 and TRBJ2-5, the full variable domain is EPEVTQTPSHQVTQMGQEVILRCVPISNHLYFYWYRQILGQKVEFLVSFYNNEISEKSEIFDDQFSVERPDGSNFTLKIRSTKLEDSAMYFCAGDRGETQYFGPGTRLLVL.

J is TRBJ2-7 and V is TRBV4-1, with 10 bases matching TRBD1. V lost 3 bases to trimming and J lost 4 bases; unmatched junction nucleotides: 3. This CDR3 contains 14 residues. The germline V gene has CDR1 MGHRA and CDR2 YSYEKL. CDR3 nucleotide sequence: TGCGCCAGCAGCCACCCGGGACAGGGGTACGAGCAGTACTTC. Protein: CASSHPGQGYEQYF.

This chain uses TRBV28 with TRBJ2-1; the match to TRBD2 covers 11 bases. Unmatched junction bases numbered 6, after V lost 3 bases and J lost 5 bases. Germline V gene lookup returns CDR1 MDHEN and CDR2 SYDVKM. The CDR3 extends over 16 amino acids. In nucleotides, the CDR3 is TGTGCCAGCAGTTTTCGGGGACTAGCGGAGGACAATGAGCAGTTCTTC. Translation: CASSFRGLAEDNEQFF.

V usage is TRBV19 and J usage is TRBJ2-5; 8 bases agree with TRBD2. The V gene end was trimmed by 6 bases and the J gene end by 5 bases; junction bases not matched to a gene: 11. There are 15 residues in the CDR3. The V gene's germline CDR1 is LNHDA and CDR2 SQIVND (reference sequence). The CDR3 sequence is CASSRGGPSWETQYF. The CDR3 DNA reads as TGTGCCAGTAGCCGGGGGGGTCCGAGTTGGGAGACCCAGTACTTC. Complete variable domain (other parts from reference TRBV19 and TRBJ2-5): DGGITQSPKYLFRKEGQNVTLSCEQNLNHDAMYWYRQDPGQGLRLIYYSQIVNDFQKGDIAEGYSVSREKKESFPLTVTSAQKNPTAFYLCASSRGGPSWETQYFGPGTRLLVL.

V usage is TRBV27 and J usage is TRBJ2-1; 10 bases are shared with TRBD2. Trimming removed 3 bases from V and 9 bases from J; junction bases left unmatched: 26. CDR1 MNHEY and CDR2 SMNVEV come from the germline V gene (reference sequence). The CDR3 loop spans 21 amino acids. CDR3 residues: CASSFPPRGLAGVLRVPEQFF. The CDR3 region has the DNA TGTGCCAGCAGTTTTCCCCCGCGTGGGCTAGCGGGGGTACTTCGGGTTCCTGAGCAGTTCTTC.

This clone was recorded a few times. The chain joins TRBV7-4 to TRBJ1-2; D is ambiguous. The germline gives CDR1 SGHVT, CDR2 SQSDAQ. The CDR3 totals 13 residues. Trimming shortened V by 5 bases and J by 6 bases, and 13 bases separated the two germline ends. The CDR3 loop is CASSPPGRNGYTF. The CDR3, as DNA: TGTGCCAGCAGCCCCCCGGGGAGAAATGGCTACACCTTC.

This chain connects TRBV2 to TRBJ1-5, with 7 bases that match TRBD1. CDR1 is SNHLY, CDR2 FYNNEI, per germline. There are 15 residues in the CDR3. Unmatched junction bases numbered 9, after V lost 5 bases and J lost 5 bases. The DNA of the CDR3 is TGTGCCAGCAGTCCAACCGACAGGGAAGATCAGCCCCAGCATTTT. Amino acid sequence: CASSPTDREDQPQHF. The full variable domain, rest sourced from reference TRBV2 and TRBJ1-5, is EPEVTQTPSHQVTQMGQEVILRCVPISNHLYFYWYRQILGQKVEFLVSFYNNEISEKSEIFDDQFSVERPDGSNFTLKIRSTKLEDSAMYFCASSPTDREDQPQHFGDGTRLSIL.

The J gene is TRBJ1-1, the V gene TRBV7-6, with D unclear. The CDR3 consists of 14 residues. V was cut by 4 bases and J by 0 bases, with 9 bases left in between. Germline CDR1 is SGHVS and CDR2 is FNYEAQ. In DNA, the CDR3 is TGTGCCAGCAGCTACCCCGGGATGAACACTGAAGCTTTCTTT. The encoded protein is CASSYPGMNTEAFF.

The table lists this clone with a few counts. This chain links TRBV9 with TRBJ1-1; tentative D call: TRBD1 (6 bases). This CDR3 is 15 amino acids long. Germline CDR1 SGDLS, CDR2 YYNGEE. V lost 3 bases and J 4 bases, leaving 16 bases between the germline ends. The CDR3 DNA reads as TGTGCCAGCAGCGCCCTAAGACAGGCCGGCACTGAAGCTTTCTTT. This encodes CASSALRQAGTEAFF.

The rearrangement uses TRBV18 and TRBJ1-3, with 8 bases fitting TRBD1. The ends lost 3 bases at V and 0 bases at J; junction bases unmatched: 7. Germline lookup yields CDR1 KGHSH and CDR2 LQKENI. The CDR3 contains 17 residues. The CDR3 loop is CASSPAGGRISGNTIYF. CDR3 nucleotides: TGTGCCAGCTCACCGGCAGGGGGCAGAATCTCTGGAAACACCATATATTTT.

The rearrangement links TRBV18 to TRBJ2-7, with D maybe TRBD1 (5 bases). CDR1 KGHSH and CDR2 LQKENI come from the germline V gene. CDR3 size: 17 residues. The germline V and J ends were trimmed by 3 bases and 3 bases, with 21 bases remaining between them. The CDR3, as DNA: TGTGCCAGCTCACCCCCAAATCTACTGGGGCTTCGCTACGAGCAGTACTTC. Translating gives CASSPPNLLGLRYEQYF.

The CDR3 here is CASSLGGAGSDTQYF. The CDR3, as DNA: TGTGCCAGCAGCTTGGGAGGTGCGGGATCAGATACGCAGTATTTT. This chain connects TRBV5-4 to TRBJ2-3; D is perhaps TRBD2 (6 bases). V lost 0 bases and J 4 bases, leaving 12 bases between the germline ends. Looked up from germline, CDR1 is SGHNT and CDR2 is YYREEE (reference sequence). The length of the CDR3 is 15 residues.

Concerning this clone itself: A read error may produce the germline difference seen at one junction end. V and J are TRBV7-7 and TRBJ1-5; D is undetermined. From germline, CDR1 is SSHAT and CDR2 FNYEAQ (reference sequence). CDR3 length: 15 residues. CDR3 sequence: CASSLGRVTNQPQHF. CDR3 sequence (DNA): TGTGCTAGCAGCTTAGGGAGGGTGACCAATCAGCCCCAGCATTTT.

The chain recombines TRBV10-1 with TRBJ2-2, with 12 bases matching TRBD2. The germline gives CDR1 WNHNN, CDR2 SYGVQD (reference sequence). The CDR3 length is 18 residues. With V trimmed by 2 bases and J by 5 bases, 9 bases remained unmatched. CDR3 in amino acids: CASSETSGGRGWTGELFF. The CDR3 DNA is TGCGCCAGCAGTGAGACTAGCGGGGGGCGGGGGTGGACCGGGGAGCTGTTTTTT.

This clone has only a few counts. This rearrangement joins TRBV19 to TRBJ1-5; D gene ambiguous. The CDR3 extends over 16 amino acids. With 5 bases removed from V and 0 bases from J, the gap between germline ends came to 14 bases. Per the germline V gene, CDR1 is LNHDA and CDR2 is SQIVND (reference sequence). The DNA for the CDR3 is TGTGCCAGTAGTGGAGACCAGCCGTATAGCAATCAGCCCCAGCATTTT. Protein product: CASSGDQPYSNQPQHF.

This clone was detected only a few times. The rearrangement uses TRBV10-3 and TRBJ2-7; D is uncertain. The germline CDR1 and CDR2 sequences are ENHRY and SYGVKD. Trimming left V 6 bases short and J 3 bases short, with 6 bases between. This CDR3 is built from 11 residues. This chain's CDR3 is CAISNYYEQYF. In DNA form, the CDR3 reads TGTGCCATCAGCAACTACTACGAGCAGTACTTC.

The chain employs TRBV18 and TRBJ1-1; TRBD1 matches at 9 bases. This CDR3 has 14 amino acids. Germline loops: CDR1 KGHSH, CDR2 LQKENI. Trimming cost V 1 base and J 6 bases; bases outside gene matches: 3. The CDR3 is CASSPLGQGSEAFF. In DNA form, the CDR3 reads TGTGCCAGCTCACCACTCGGACAGGGGTCTGAAGCTTTCTTT.

This clone was seen a few times. The chain links TRBV5-1 to TRBJ2-2, with TRBD1 matching over 8 bases. Trimming took 1 base from V and 4 from J; bases not matched to a gene: 3. Germline V gene data show CDR1 as SGHRS and CDR2 as YFSETQ. The length of the CDR3 is 15 residues. The CDR3 sequence is CASSLLDRVTGELFF. The CDR3, as DNA: TGCGCCAGCAGCTTGTTGGACAGGGTCACCGGGGAGCTGTTTTTT.

The chain is built from TRBV11-2 and TRBJ1-3; a weak D match, TRBD1 (6 bases). V was clipped by 6 bases and J by 11 bases, with 17 bases between them. There are 13 residues in the CDR3. Germline assignment: CDR1 SGHAT and CDR2 FQNNGV. CDR3 in DNA: TGTGCCAGCAGTGTCAACCGGGACACCCCCATATATTTT. Translation gives CASSVNRDTPIYF.